This T cell receptor (beta chain) was sequenced in a study of T cell changes during pregnancy in multiple sclerosis. This table comes from immunoSEQ multiplex PCR, and its TCRdb copy is limited to in-frame clones, with some not included. This repertoire shows tens of thousands of clones, about nine tenths found once; its top ten account for about 2%. Germline V CDR1 and CDR2: SGDLS, YYNGEE. This CDR3 has 15 residues. Trimming removed 0 bases from V and 7 bases from J, with 14 bases in between. This chain links TRBV9 with TRBJ2-1, with D maybe TRBD1 (6 bases). This sequence originates from a female donor in good health, enrolled as a control in a pregnancy study. The sequencing here drew on peripheral blood, taken in the third trimester of pregnancy. CDR3 DNA sequence: TGTGCCAGCAGCGTAGTAGGGGACATGAGGAATGAGCAGTTCTTC. It encodes CASSVVGDMRNEQFF.